This T cell receptor beta chain derives from a study of shared clonotypes between healthy human individuals. About the study: Donor composition was a couple of women and three men, aged 18 to 49.

The naive CD8 fraction comprised CD45RO-negative cells positively selected for CCR7 and excluded terminally differentiated effector memory CD45RA+ cells. The assay was immunoSEQ multiplex PCR, and TCRdb's table has in-frame clones only and misses some. The table has over 750,000 clones, just over 95% seen once; the top ten hold less than 0.3%. This clone is a singleton in its sample. Germline CDR1 reads SEHNR; CDR2 reads FQNEAQ (reference sequence). This CDR3 spans 18 amino acids. Trimming cost V 6 bases and J 1 base, with 19 bases left between them. This receptor was identified in a young man in good health. The sequencing sample was made of naive CD8+ T cells sorted from blood. This chain uses TRBV7-9 with TRBJ2-6, with a possible D match to TRBD1 (6 bases). CDR3 amino acids: CASSHLTGIKSGANVLTF. In DNA, the CDR3 is TGTGCCAGCAGTCATTTGACAGGTATAAAATCTGGGGCCAACGTCCTGACTTTC.